The next 23 T cell receptor beta chains were all read from a single sample in a study of read filtering for tumor transcriptome and immune sequencing. The library was built from roughly 400 ng RNA with molecular barcoded adaptors for alpha/delta and beta/gamma chains. TCRdb re-derived calls from the reads in MiXCR, one entry per CDR3 protein. The repertoire holds 40,000 or so distinct CDR3 sequences, with around an eighth as singletons. The source material was a population of CD138-negative cells sorted from bone marrow. The receptors were gathered from a donor over 35 with multiple myeloma.

This clonotype has a count of ten or more. The chain couples TRBV5-1 to TRBJ1-1; the D gene is possibly TRBD1 (5 bases). Trimming removed 5 bases at V and 0 bases at J, with 20 bases between. Germline V CDR1 and CDR2: SGHRS, YFSETQ. The CDR3 sequence is 17 residues long. CDR3 in DNA: TGCGCCAGCAGGAGGAGTGGCTGGGGGTCGATGAACACTGAAGCTTTCTTT. Protein product: CASRRSGWGSMNTEAFF.

This clonotype came up many times. The CDR3 coding sequence is TGTGCCAGCAGCCGAGGGACTCAAGGGGAGACCCAGTACTTC. This codes for CASSRGTQGETQYF. J is TRBJ2-5 and V is TRBV3-1; D might be TRBD2 (6 bases). Trimming took 4 bases from V and 5 from J, leaving 14 bases between them. Germline CDR1 reads LGHDT; CDR2 reads YNNKEL (reference sequence). The CDR3 covers 14 residues.

This clonotype showed up many times. This sequence joins TRBV20-1 and TRBJ1-4; perhaps TRBD1 as D (6 bases). This CDR3 is 12 amino acids long. V lost 0 bases to trimming and J lost 10 bases, with 9 bases between them. Germline CDR1 is DFQATT and CDR2 is SNEGSKA (reference sequence). CDR3 sequence reads: CSARDSGAKLFF. CDR3 nucleotide sequence: TGCAGTGCTAGAGATTCAGGGGCAAAACTGTTTTTT.

This clonotype was counted ten times or more. This sequence joins TRBV5-1 and TRBJ1-1; D remains unclear. Germline V CDR1 and CDR2: SGHRS, YFSETQ. V was shortened by 0 bases and J by 2 bases, with 5 bases between the two germline ends. The CDR3 has 13 residues. The CDR3: CASSLGINTEAFF. The CDR3 DNA reads TGCGCCAGCAGCTTGGGGATAAACACTGAAGCTTTCTTT.

This clonotype was counted many times. V and J are TRBV20-1 and TRBJ1-6; 9 bases map to TRBD1. Germline lookup yields CDR1 DFQATT and CDR2 SNEGSKA (reference sequence). Germline trimming cut 4 bases from V and 8 bases from J; bases unmatched to any gene: 9. The CDR3 contains 15 residues. Here the CDR3 DNA reads TGCAGTGCTAAGGACAGGGGATTTTTGGATTCACCCCTCCACTTT. Protein sequence: CSAKDRGFLDSPLHF.

This clonotype has at least ten counts. The CDR3 sequence: CASSLAIGYTF. CDR3 coding DNA: TGTGCCAGCAGCTTAGCGATTGGCTACACCTTC. The rearrangement links TRBV7-8 to TRBJ1-2; D gene ambiguous. CDR3 size: 11 residues. CDR1 is SGHVS and CDR2 is FQNEAQ in the germline V gene. The V end was cut by 0 bases, the J end by 7 bases, with 3 bases between.

This clonotype was observed at least ten times. V usage is TRBV20-1 and J usage is TRBJ2-2; D might be TRBD1 (5 bases). Trimming left V 3 bases short and J 1 base short, with 9 bases between. The CDR3 totals 14 residues. Germline V CDR1 and CDR2: DFQATT, SNEGSKA (reference sequence). CDR3 bases: TGCAGTGCTAGGGGCCAGGGGAACACCGGGGAGCTGTTTTTT. Translated, it gives CSARGQGNTGELFF.

This clonotype was observed a handful of times. This chain uses TRBV19 with TRBJ2-7, with D perhaps assigned TRBD1 or TRBD2 (6 bases each). Germline loops: CDR1 LNHDA, CDR2 SQIVND (reference sequence). V was trimmed by 2 bases and J by 6 bases, leaving 17 bases between them. The CDR3 has 15 residues. The CDR3 loop reads CASSILPRGPAEQYF. CDR3 coding DNA: TGTGCCAGTAGTATACTCCCTCGGGGGCCCGCCGAGCAGTACTTC.

This clonotype was counted ten times or more. The rearrangement links TRBV15 to TRBJ1-2, with TRBD1 matching 7 bases. The V gene end was trimmed by 1 base and the J gene end by 4 bases; junction bases not matched to a gene: 6. The CDR3 loop spans 15 amino acids. From germline, CDR1 is LNHNV and CDR2 YYDKDF (reference sequence). CDR3 sequence (DNA): TGTGCCACCAGCAGAGTGACAGGGTCAACCTATGGCTACACCTTC. This codes for CATSRVTGSTYGYTF.

This clonotype was observed at least ten times. The J gene is TRBJ1-5, the V gene TRBV15; no clear D. Germline CDR1 and CDR2: LNHNV and YYDKDF (reference sequence). The CDR3 extends over 15 amino acids. Trimming pared 0 bases from V and 3 bases from J, leaving 9 bases between. The DNA for the CDR3 is TGTGCCACCAGCAGAGATCGGCAGTTCAATCAGCCCCAGCATTTT. It encodes CATSRDRQFNQPQHF.

This clonotype was recorded at least ten times. This chain joins TRBV11-2 and TRBJ2-1; D unresolved. Germline V gene data show CDR1 as SGHAT and CDR2 as FQNNGV. V dropped 5 bases and J dropped 5 bases, with 10 bases sitting between them. The CDR3 spans 13 residues. The CDR3 loop is CASSIGRNNEQFF. The DNA of the CDR3 is TGTGCCAGCAGCATCGGACGAAACAATGAGCAGTTCTTC.

This clonotype was counted many times. The chain combines TRBV28 with TRBJ1-2; the D gene is possibly TRBD1 (5 bases). CDR1 is MDHEN, CDR2 SYDVKM, per germline. The CDR3 is 14 amino acids. Trimming cost V 5 bases and J 2 bases, with 12 bases left between them. This chain's CDR3 is CASSLWGNNYGYTF. CDR3 DNA: TGTGCCAGCAGTCTTTGGGGGAACAACTATGGCTACACCTTC.

This clonotype was observed many times. The chain links TRBV28 to TRBJ2-3; 8 bases are shared with TRBD1. This CDR3 comprises 15 residues. With 3 bases clipped from V and 1 base from J, the junction kept 3 bases outside the gene matches. Germline lookup yields CDR1 MDHEN and CDR2 SYDVKM. The CDR3 DNA is TGTGCCAGCAGTTTGACAGGGGCCCGCACAGATACGCAGTATTTT. It specifies CASSLTGARTDTQYF.

This clonotype was seen many times. This chain connects TRBV5-1 to TRBJ2-6, with D unclear. This CDR3 has 15 amino acids. CDR1 and CDR2 (germline): SGHRS, YFSETQ. The V end was cut by 1 base, the J end by 2 bases, with 7 bases between. Written as DNA, the CDR3 is TGCGCCAGCAGCTTGCAAAGCCCTGGGGCCAACGTCCTGACTTTC. Translating it yields CASSLQSPGANVLTF.

Ten or more counts support this clonotype. The J gene is TRBJ1-5, the V gene TRBV19, with D perhaps matching TRBD1 (6 bases). The germline CDR1 and CDR2 sequences are LNHDA and SQIVND (reference sequence). The CDR3 is 16 residues long. V was shortened by 3 bases and J by 0 bases, with 12 bases between the two germline ends. The CDR3 DNA sequence: TGTGCCAGTAGTATGACAAACAGGGATAGCAATCAGCCCCAGCATTTT. It codes for CASSMTNRDSNQPQHF.

This clonotype appeared a few times. The CDR3 nucleotides read TGCGCCAGCAGCCCCGTGGCGGGAGAGGTCGGGGAGCTGTTTTTT. This encodes CASSPVAGEVGELFF. J is TRBJ2-2 and V is TRBV5-1; TRBD2 aligns across 7 bases. The CDR3 has 15 residues. Trimming cost V 4 bases and J 7 bases; bases outside gene matches: 10. Germline lookup yields CDR1 SGHRS and CDR2 YFSETQ.

Worth noting for this clonotype: The CDR3 does not close with the conserved phenylalanine or tryptophan, likely indicating a read error. Because the CDR3's place on the DNA is in doubt, the DNA is left out and the CDR3 is given as listed by TCRdb. This chain joins TRBV9 and TRBJ2-1; the table's D call, TRBD1, has no DNA check behind it. Germline assignment: CDR1 SGDLS and CDR2 YYNGEE. The length of the CDR3 is 15 amino acids, counting both ends. The CDR3 sequence: CASSVALGGIDEQLS.

This clonotype was counted at least ten times. The chain carries TRBV5-1 and TRBJ2-1, with 11 bases lining up with TRBD2. CDR1 is SGHRS, CDR2 YFSETQ, per germline. V lost 4 bases, J lost 9 bases, and 12 bases stayed unmatched. This CDR3 has 16 amino acids. In nucleotides, the CDR3 is TGCGCCAGCAGCCTTCAGACTAGCGGGATGTCAGGTGAGCAGTTCTTC. Its translation is CASSLQTSGMSGEQFF.

At least ten counts were recorded for this clonotype. V and J are TRBV20-1 and TRBJ2-2; 11 positions agree with TRBD2. The germline gives CDR1 DFQATT, CDR2 SNEGSKA (reference sequence). The CDR3 loop spans 16 amino acids. J lost 4 bases, V lost 2 bases, and 6 bases had no gene match. CDR3 sequence reads: CSARPPSGGFTGELFF. Here the CDR3 DNA reads TGCAGTGCTAGACCCCCTAGCGGGGGGTTCACCGGGGAGCTGTTTTTT.

There are many counts of this clonotype. V gene TRBV6-5 combines with J gene TRBJ2-7; 14 nucleotides line up with TRBD2. The CDR3 contains 15 residues. CDR1 is MNHEY, CDR2 SVGAGI, per germline. With 0 bases clipped from V and 6 bases from J, the junction kept 1 base outside the gene matches. CDR3 loop: CASSYSTSGRGEQYF. The CDR3 DNA follows: TGTGCCAGCAGTTACTCGACTAGCGGGAGGGGCGAGCAGTACTTC.

This chain links TRBV28 with TRBJ2-1, with 9 nucleotides matching TRBD1. V lost 5 bases, J lost 3 bases, and 8 bases stayed unmatched. CDR3 length: 16 amino acids. Per the germline V gene, CDR1 is MDHEN and CDR2 is SYDVKM. The CDR3 sequence: CASSGLGGQGYNEQFF. The CDR3 nucleotides read TGTGCCAGCAGTGGGCTAGGGGGACAGGGCTACAATGAGCAGTTCTTC.

There are many counts of this clonotype. This sequence joins TRBV11-2 and TRBJ2-1; D perhaps matches TRBD2 (5 bases). Germline V gives CDR1 SGHAT, CDR2 FQNNGV. The length of the CDR3 is 16 residues. Trimming removed 5 bases from V and 0 bases from J, with 14 bases in between. The DNA for the CDR3 is TGTGCCAGCAGCCCCATGTTGGGGAGCTCCTACAATGAGCAGTTCTTC. As protein: CASSPMLGSSYNEQFF.

This clonotype was seen repeatedly, ten times or more. This sequence joins TRBV3-1 and TRBJ1-2; D not resolved. From germline, CDR1 is LGHDT and CDR2 YNNKEL (reference sequence). Trimming cost V 0 bases and J 0 bases, with 11 bases left between them. This CDR3 is 16 amino acids long. CDR3 in amino acids: CASSQDRTASNYGYTF. In DNA, the CDR3 is TGTGCCAGCAGCCAAGATAGGACGGCTTCTAACTATGGCTACACCTTC.